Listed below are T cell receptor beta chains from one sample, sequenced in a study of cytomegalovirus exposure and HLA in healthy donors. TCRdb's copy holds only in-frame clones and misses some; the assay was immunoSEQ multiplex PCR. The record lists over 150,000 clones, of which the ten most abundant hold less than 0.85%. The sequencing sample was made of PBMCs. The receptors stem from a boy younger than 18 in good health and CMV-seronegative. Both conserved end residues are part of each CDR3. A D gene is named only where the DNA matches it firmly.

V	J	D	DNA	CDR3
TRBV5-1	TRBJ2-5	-	TGCGCCAGCAGCTTGAGGATCCAGGGTTTTAGGAGGGAAGAGACCCAGTACTTC	CASSLRIQGFRREETQYF
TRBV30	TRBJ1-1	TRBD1	TGTGCCTGGAGTGTAGGGGGCTTTCGAACTGAAGCTTTCTTT	CAWSVGGFRTEAFF
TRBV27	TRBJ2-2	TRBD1	TGTGCCAGCAGTTCCGGACAGGGGGGGACCGGGGAGCTGTTTTTT	CASSSGQGGTGELFF
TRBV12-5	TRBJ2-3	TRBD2	TGTGCTAGTGGTTCGGGGGGAGATACGCAGTATTTT	CASGSGGDTQYF
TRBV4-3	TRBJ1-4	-	TGCGCCAGCAGCCAAAGCGCCTCAACTAATGAAAAACTGTTTTTT	CASSQSASTNEKLFF
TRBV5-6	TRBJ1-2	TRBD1	TGTGCCACCTCCACGGGGACAGGGGATGGCTACACCTTC	CATSTGTGDGYTF
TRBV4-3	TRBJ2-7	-	TGCGCCAGCAGCCAAGGGACGGTTGGACTCTACGAGCAGTACTTC	CASSQGTVGLYEQYF
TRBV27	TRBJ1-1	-	TGTGCCAGCAGTTTAGTAGAGAACACTGAAGCTTTCTTT	CASSLVENTEAFF
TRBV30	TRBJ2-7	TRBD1	TGTGCCTGGAGCGAGGGACAGGGGATACTCGAGCAGTACTTC	CAWSEGQGILEQYF
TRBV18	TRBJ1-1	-	TGTGCCAGCTCACCACAGTACGGACTTGGGTCTTTCTTT	CASSPQYGLGSFF
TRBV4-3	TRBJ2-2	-	TGCGCCAGCAGCCACGGGTTGAACACCGGGGAGCTGTTTTTT	CASSHGLNTGELFF
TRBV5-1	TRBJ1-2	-	TGCGCCAGCAGCCCCCTAACGGGGTATGGCTACACCTTC	CASSPLTGYGYTF
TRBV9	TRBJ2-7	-	TGTGCCAGCAGCGTAGGCGGGGACAGCTCCTACGAGCAGTACTTC	CASSVGGDSSYEQYF
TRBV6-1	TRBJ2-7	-	TGTGCCAGCAGTGAAAGTCGGGTGACCCTCTACGAGCAGTACTTC	CASSESRVTLYEQYF
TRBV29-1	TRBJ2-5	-	TGCAGCGTTGAAGCGGGTAGGACCCAGTACTTC	CSVEAGRTQYF
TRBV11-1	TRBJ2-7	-	TGTGCCAGCAGCTTCGACCGCATCGGGGACGAGCAGTACTTC	CASSFDRIGDEQYF
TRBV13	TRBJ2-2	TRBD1	TGTGCCAGCAGCTCCTGGACAGGCGAGGGCTCACGGGGTCACGGGGAGCTGTTTTTT	CASSSWTGEGSRGHGELFF
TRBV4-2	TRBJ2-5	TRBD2	TGTGCCAGCAGCCAAGCGCTTTCGGGACTAGCGGGGGAGGGATGGGGGACCCAGTACTTC	CASSQALSGLAGEGWGTQYF
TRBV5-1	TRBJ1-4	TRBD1	TGCGCCAGCAGCCAGACAGGGATTGGAGAAAAACTGTTTTTT	CASSQTGIGEKLFF
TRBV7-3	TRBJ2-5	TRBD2	TGTGCCAGCAGCTTAAGTAGCGGGGGTGCGGAGACCCAGTACTTC	CASSLSSGGAETQYF
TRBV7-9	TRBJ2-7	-	TGTGCCAGCAGCTTAGTGAACAGGGATCACGAGCAGTACTTC	CASSLVNRDHEQYF
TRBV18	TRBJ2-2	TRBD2	TGTGCCAGCTCACCAGGGACTAGCGGGGTGAACACCGGGGAGCTGTTTTTT	CASSPGTSGVNTGELFF
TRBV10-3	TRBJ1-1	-	TGTGCCATCAGAGCTCCTGGGAACACTGAAGCTTTCTTT	CAIRAPGNTEAFF
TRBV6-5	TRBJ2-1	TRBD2	TGTGCCAGCAGTTACGGGACTAGCGGGGGGGTTGAGCAGTTCTTC	CASSYGTSGGVEQFF
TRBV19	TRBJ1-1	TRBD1	TGTGCCAGTAGTCTCCAGGGGGCGGGCACTGAAGCTTTCTTT	CASSLQGAGTEAFF
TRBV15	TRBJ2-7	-	TGTGCCACCAGCAGAGCCCAAACTGTAGACGAGCAGTACTTC	CATSRAQTVDEQYF
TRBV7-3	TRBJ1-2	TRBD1	TGTGCCAGCAGCCCGGACAGGGGTGACTATGGCTACACCTTC	CASSPDRGDYGYTF
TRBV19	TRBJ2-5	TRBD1	TGTGCCAGTAGTCCCGGGACAGTACAAGAGACCCAGTACTTC	CASSPGTVQETQYF
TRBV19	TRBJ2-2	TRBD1	TGTGCCAGTACCCGCACGGCCGGACAGGGACGCGGCGGGGAGCTGTTTTTT	CASTRTAGQGRGGELFF
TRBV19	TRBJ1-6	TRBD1	TGTGCCAGTAGCGAATCGGGACAGACCCGATCACCCCTCCACTTT	CASSESGQTRSPLHF
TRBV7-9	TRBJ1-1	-	TGTGCCAGCAGGGAAGGGGGAGTCAACACCGAAGCTTTCTTT	CASREGGVNTEAFF
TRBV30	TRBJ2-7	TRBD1	TGTGCCTGGGCTTCCACCGGGACAGGGGGGAGGAACTCCTACGAGCAGTACTTC	CAWASTGTGGRNSYEQYF
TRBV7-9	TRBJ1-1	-	TGTGCCAGCAGCTTATCAGGAGGAGGCCCAGAAGCTTTCTTT	CASSLSGGGPEAFF
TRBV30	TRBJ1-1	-	TGTGCCTGGTCGCCAGGGGTGATGAACACTGAAGCTTTCTTT	CAWSPGVMNTEAFF
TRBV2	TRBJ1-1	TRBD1	TGTGCCAGCACCCCCTGGACAGGGGGAGCTTTCTTT	CASTPWTGGAFF
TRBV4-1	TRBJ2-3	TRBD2	TGCGCCAGCAGCCAAGATGCGGCTAGCGGTGATACGCAGTATTTT	CASSQDAASGDTQYF
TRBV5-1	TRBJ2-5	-	TGCGCCAGCAGCTTGGATGGGGGGTCTTTTTACTTC	CASSLDGGSFYF
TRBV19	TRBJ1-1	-	TGTGCCAGTAAGACGGTAGACAGGACACACACTGAAGCTTTCTTT	CASKTVDRTHTEAFF
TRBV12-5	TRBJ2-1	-	TGTGCTAGTGGTTTGCTATCTAGAAACAATGAGCAGTTCTTC	CASGLLSRNNEQFF
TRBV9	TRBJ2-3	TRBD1	TGTGCCAGCAGCGTAGGGGACAGGGATTACGATACGCAGTATTTT	CASSVGDRDYDTQYF
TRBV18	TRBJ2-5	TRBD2	TGTGCCAGCTCACACGGGAGGGACAAAGAGACCCAGTACTTC	CASSHGRDKETQYF
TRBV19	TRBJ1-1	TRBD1	TGTGCCAGTAGTGGAGGGACAGAAGGAGCTGAAGCTTTCTTT	CASSGGTEGAEAFF
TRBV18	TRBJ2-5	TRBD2	TGTGCCAGCTCACCACCGTGGCTAGCGGGGGTGCAAGAGACCCAGTACTTC	CASSPPWLAGVQETQYF
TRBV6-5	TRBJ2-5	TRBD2	TGTGCCAGCAGTTACCAAGCGGGGGCAACTACTTGGGAGCAGTACTTC	CASSYQAGATTWEQYF
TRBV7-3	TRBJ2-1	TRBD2	TGTGCCAGCAGCTCCGGGACTAGGAATGAGCAGTTCTTC	CASSSGTRNEQFF
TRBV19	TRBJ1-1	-	TGTGCCAGTAGTATAGATCGGCGGCTGAACACTGAAGCTTTCTTT	CASSIDRRLNTEAFF
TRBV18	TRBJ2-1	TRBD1	TGTGCCAGCTCATACCTGTCCGGGACAGGGATAGGTAATGAGCAGTTCTTC	CASSYLSGTGIGNEQFF
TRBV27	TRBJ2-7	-	TGTGCCAGCAGTTCCCGGGTACAGGGTTCCTACGAGCAGTACTTC	CASSSRVQGSYEQYF
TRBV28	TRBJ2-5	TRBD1	TGTGCCAGCAGTTTTGACAGGGAAGAGACCCAGTACTTC	CASSFDREETQYF
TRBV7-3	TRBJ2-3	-	TGTGCCAGCAGCCCTTCTAGCGCAGATACGCAGTATTTT	CASSPSSADTQYF